This T cell receptor (beta chain) derives from a study of OX40 agonist ivuxolimab in advanced cancers. As for the study in general: Patients received ivuxolimab, an intravenous treatment, every 2 weeks at 0.01 to 10 mg/kg. Enrolled patients in dose escalation had cancers that were hepatocellular carcinoma, melanoma, renal cell or head and neck cancer. Partial responses, seen in three patients, involved one hepatocellular carcinoma and two cutaneous melanomas.

About this clone: Antigen: not known.

Study-level findings and limits: It was not determined which antigens were specifically recognized by the peripheral T cells that had undergone clonal expansion.

Method: immunoSEQ multiplex PCR; TCRdb's copy keeps in-frame clones and lacks some. The sample holds fewer than 75,000 clones; approximately 87% are singletons and the top ten take approximately 4%. The V gene's germline CDR1 is SGDLS and CDR2 YYNGEE. The CDR3 has 14 residues. Trimming removed 3 bases from V and 1 base from J, with 10 bases in between. The sequencing here drew on CD4+ or CD8+ T cells sorted from blood, taken in a trial of the OX40 agonist ivuxolimab. This chain uses TRBV9 with TRBJ1-1, with D perhaps TRBD1 (6 bases). This clonotype originated in an adult with an advanced solid tumor such as melanoma, head and neck, liver or kidney cancer. The CDR3 sequence is CASSADSPNTEAFF. CDR3 DNA: TGTGCCAGCAGCGCGGACAGCCCGAACACTGAAGCTTTCTTT.